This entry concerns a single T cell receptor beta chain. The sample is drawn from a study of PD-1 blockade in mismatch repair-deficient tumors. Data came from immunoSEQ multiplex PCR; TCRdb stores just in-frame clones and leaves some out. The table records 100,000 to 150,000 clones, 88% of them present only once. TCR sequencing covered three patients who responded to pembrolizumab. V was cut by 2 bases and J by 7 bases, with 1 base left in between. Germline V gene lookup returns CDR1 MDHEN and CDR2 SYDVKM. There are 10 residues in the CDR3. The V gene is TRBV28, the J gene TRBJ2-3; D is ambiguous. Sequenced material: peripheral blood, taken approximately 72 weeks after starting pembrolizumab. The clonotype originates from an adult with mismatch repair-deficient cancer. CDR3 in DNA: TGTGCCAGCAGTTTAAATACGCAGTATTTT. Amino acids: CASSLNTQYF.